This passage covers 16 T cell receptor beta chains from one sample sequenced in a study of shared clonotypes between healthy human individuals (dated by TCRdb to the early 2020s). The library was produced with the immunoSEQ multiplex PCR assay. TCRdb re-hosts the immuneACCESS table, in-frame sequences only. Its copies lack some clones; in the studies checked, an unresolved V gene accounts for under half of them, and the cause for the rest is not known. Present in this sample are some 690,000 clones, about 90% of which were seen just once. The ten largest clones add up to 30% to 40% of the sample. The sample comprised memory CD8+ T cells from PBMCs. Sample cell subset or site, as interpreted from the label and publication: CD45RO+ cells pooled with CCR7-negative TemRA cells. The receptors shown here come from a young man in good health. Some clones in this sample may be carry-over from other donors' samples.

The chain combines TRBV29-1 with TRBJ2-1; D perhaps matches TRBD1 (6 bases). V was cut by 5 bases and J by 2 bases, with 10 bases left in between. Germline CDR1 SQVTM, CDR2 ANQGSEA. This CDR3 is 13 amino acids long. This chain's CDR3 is CSVFPGAYNEQFF. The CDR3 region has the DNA TGCAGCGTTTTTCCAGGGGCCTACAATGAGCAGTTCTTC.

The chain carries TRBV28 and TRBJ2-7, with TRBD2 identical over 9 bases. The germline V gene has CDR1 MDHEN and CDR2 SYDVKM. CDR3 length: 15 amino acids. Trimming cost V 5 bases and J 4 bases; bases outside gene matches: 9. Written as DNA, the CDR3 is TGTGCCAGCAGTCCCCTGGCGGGAGGGGCTTACGAGCAGTACTTC. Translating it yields CASSPLAGGAYEQYF.

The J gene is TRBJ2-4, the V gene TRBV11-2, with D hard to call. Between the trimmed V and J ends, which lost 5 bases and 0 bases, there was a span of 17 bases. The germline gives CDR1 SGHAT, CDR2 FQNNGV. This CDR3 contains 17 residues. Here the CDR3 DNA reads TGTGCCAGCAGCACCATCCGACATGGGGAAGCCAAAAACATTCAGTACTTC. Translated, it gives CASSTIRHGEAKNIQYF.

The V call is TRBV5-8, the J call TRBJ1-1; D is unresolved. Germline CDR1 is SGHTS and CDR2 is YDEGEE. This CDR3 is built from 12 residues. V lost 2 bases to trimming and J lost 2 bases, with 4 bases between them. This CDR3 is CASSFSNTEAFF. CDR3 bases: TGTGCCAGCAGCTTTTCTAACACTGAAGCTTTCTTT.

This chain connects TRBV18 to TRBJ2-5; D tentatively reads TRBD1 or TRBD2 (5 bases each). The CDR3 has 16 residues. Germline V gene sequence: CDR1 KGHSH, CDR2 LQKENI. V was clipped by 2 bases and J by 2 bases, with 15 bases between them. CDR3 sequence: CASSPVDGTEQETQYF. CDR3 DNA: TGTGCCAGCTCACCAGTCGACGGGACGGAGCAAGAGACCCAGTACTTC.

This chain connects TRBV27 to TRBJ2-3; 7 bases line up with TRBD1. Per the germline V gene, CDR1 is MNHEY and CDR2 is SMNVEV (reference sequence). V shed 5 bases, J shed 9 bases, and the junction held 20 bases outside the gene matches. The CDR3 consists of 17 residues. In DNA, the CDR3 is TGTGCCAGCAGTCGAGGGCCGGGACAGTCCCTGTTGTGGACGCAGTATTTT. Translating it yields CASSRGPGQSLLWTQYF.

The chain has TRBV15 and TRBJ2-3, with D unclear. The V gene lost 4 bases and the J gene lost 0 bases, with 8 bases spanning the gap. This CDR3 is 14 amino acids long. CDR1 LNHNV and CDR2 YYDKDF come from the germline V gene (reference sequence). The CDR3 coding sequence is TGTGCCACCAGCACGTACGACAGCACAGATACGCAGTATTTT. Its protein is CATSTYDSTDTQYF.

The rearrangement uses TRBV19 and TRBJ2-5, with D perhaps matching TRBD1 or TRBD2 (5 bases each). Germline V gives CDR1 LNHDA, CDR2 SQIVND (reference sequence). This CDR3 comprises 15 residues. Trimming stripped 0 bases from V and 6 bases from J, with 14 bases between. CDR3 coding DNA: TGTGCCAGTAGTATAGAGGGGGTATTCGGGCAGACCCAGTACTTC. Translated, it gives CASSIEGVFGQTQYF.

For the CDR3, the DNA is TGTGCCAGCAGCTTATGGGGTTCAAATGAGCAGTTCTTC. It encodes CASSLWGSNEQFF. This chain joins TRBV11-2 and TRBJ2-1; no definite D call. Looked up from germline, CDR1 is SGHAT and CDR2 is FQNNGV. The ends were cut back, 2 bases at V and 7 bases at J, with 9 bases in the middle. The CDR3 contains 13 residues.

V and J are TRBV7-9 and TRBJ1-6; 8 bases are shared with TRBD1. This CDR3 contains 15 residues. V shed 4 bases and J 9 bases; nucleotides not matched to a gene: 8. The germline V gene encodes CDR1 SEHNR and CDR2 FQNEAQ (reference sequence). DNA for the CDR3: TGTGCCAGCAGCTCCCCCCAGGGGGCTCTTTCACCCCTCCACTTT. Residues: CASSSPQGALSPLHF.

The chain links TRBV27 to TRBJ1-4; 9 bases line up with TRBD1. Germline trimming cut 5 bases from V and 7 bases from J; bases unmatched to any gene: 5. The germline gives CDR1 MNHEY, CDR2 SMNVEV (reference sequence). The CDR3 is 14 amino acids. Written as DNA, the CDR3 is TGTGCCAGCAGTCAACAGGGGGCTTCTGAAAAACTGTTTTTT. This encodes CASSQQGASEKLFF.

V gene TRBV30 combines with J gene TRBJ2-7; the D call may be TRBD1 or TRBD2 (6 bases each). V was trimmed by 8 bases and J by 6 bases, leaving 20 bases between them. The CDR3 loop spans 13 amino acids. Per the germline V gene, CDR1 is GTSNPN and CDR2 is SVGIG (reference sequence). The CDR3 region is CASIKRADSEQYF. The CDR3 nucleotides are TGTGCCAGCATCAAGCGGGCGGACAGCGAGCAGTACTTC.

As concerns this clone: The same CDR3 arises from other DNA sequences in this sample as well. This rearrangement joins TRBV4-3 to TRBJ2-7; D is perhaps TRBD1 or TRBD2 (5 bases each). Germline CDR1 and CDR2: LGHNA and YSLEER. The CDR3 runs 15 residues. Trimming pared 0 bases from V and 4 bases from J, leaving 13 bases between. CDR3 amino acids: CASSQDGTGPYEQYF. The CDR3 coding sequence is TGCGCCAGCAGCCAAGATGGGACGGGACCTTACGAGCAGTACTTC.

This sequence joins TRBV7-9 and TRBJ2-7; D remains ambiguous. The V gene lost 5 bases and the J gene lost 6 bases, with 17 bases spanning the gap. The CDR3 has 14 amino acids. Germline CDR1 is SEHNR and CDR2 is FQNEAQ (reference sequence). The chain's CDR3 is CASSETGRAVEQYF. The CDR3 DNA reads TGTGCCAGCAGCGAAACTGGACGGGCGGTCGAGCAGTACTTC.

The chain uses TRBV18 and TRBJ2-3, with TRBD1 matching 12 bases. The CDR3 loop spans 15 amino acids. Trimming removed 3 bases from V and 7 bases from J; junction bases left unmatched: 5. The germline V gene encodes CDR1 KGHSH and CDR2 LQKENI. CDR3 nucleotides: TGTGCCAGCTCACCCGGGACAGGGGGCTCATATACGCAGTATTTT. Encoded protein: CASSPGTGGSYTQYF.

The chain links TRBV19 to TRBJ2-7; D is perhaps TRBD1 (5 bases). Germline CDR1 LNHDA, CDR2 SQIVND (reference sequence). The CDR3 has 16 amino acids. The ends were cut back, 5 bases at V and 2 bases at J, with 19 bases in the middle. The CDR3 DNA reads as TGTGCCAGTAGTCCCATTTCCTCAGGGATGCCCTACGAGCAGTACTTC. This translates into CASSPISSGMPYEQYF.